The next 28 T cell receptor beta chains were all read from a single sample in a study of T cell changes during pregnancy in multiple sclerosis. Produced via immunoSEQ multiplex PCR; TCRdb's table is partial and in-frame only. The table includes more than 15,000 clones, roughly 87% detected once. This material consisted of CD8+ T cells from peripheral blood mononuclear cells, taken in the second trimester of pregnancy. These receptors were collected from a female donor in good health, enrolled as a control in a pregnancy study.

This CDR3 is CASSLAGEITDTQYF. The CDR3 DNA sequence: TGTGCCAGCAGCTTAGCCGGGGAAATCACAGATACGCAGTATTTT. The chain employs TRBV13 and TRBJ2-3, with D maybe TRBD2 (5 bases). V lost 1 base and J lost 2, with 10 bases in between. Germline CDR1 reads PRHDT; CDR2 reads FYEKMQ (reference sequence). The CDR3 length is 15 residues.

This sequence joins TRBV27 and TRBJ2-7; 10 positions match TRBD2. The trim removed 8 bases at V and 2 bases at J, leaving 6 bases unmatched. This CDR3 contains 14 residues. Germline lookup yields CDR1 MNHEY and CDR2 SMNVEV (reference sequence). The CDR3 coding sequence is TGTGCCAGCTCAATACTAGCGGGAACCTACGAGCAGTACTTC. Translation gives CASSILAGTYEQYF.

The CDR3 protein is CASTPAGVYEQYF. The DNA of the CDR3 is TGTGCCAGCACCCCGGCCGGGGTGTACGAGCAGTACTTC. V and J are TRBV7-9 and TRBJ2-7; the D gene is possibly TRBD2 (5 bases). The CDR3 length is 13 residues. Per the germline V gene, CDR1 is SEHNR and CDR2 is FQNEAQ (reference sequence). The V and J ends lost 7 bases and 4 bases respectively, with 14 bases between them. The whole variable domain, filled in from reference TRBV7-9 and TRBJ2-7, reads DTGVSQNPRHKITKRGQNVTFRCDPISEHNRLYWYRQTLGQGPEFLTYFQNEAQLEKSRLLSDRFSAERPKGSFSTLEIQRTEQGDSAMYLCASTPAGVYEQYFGPGTRLTVT.

The gene calls are TRBV15 and TRBJ2-3, with a weak D call TRBD1 (5 bases). This CDR3 contains 15 residues. Trimming removed 3 bases from V and 4 bases from J, with 14 bases in between. Germline assignment: CDR1 LNHNV and CDR2 YYDKDF (reference sequence). CDR3 residues: CATSRPPEGADTQYF. The CDR3 DNA reads as TGTGCCACCAGCAGGCCCCCAGAAGGGGCAGATACGCAGTATTTT.

This clone was counted between two and nine times. The gene calls are TRBV19 and TRBJ1-5, with 9 bases aligning to TRBD1. V shed 5 bases and J 4 bases; nucleotides not matched to a gene: 9. The CDR3 contains 16 residues. Per the germline V gene, CDR1 is LNHDA and CDR2 is SQIVND (reference sequence). CDR3 region: CASSPTRQGGNQPQHF. DNA of the CDR3: TGTGCCAGTAGTCCAACCCGACAGGGGGGAAATCAGCCCCAGCATTTT.

The chain employs TRBV28 and TRBJ2-7, with 7 bases identical to TRBD1. The CDR3 has 15 residues. Unmatched junction bases numbered 17, after V lost 5 bases and J lost 10 bases. Per germline, CDR1 MDHEN and CDR2 SYDVKM. The CDR3 region has the DNA TGTGCCAGCAGTCAGACCCCCACGGAACGAGGGGGCCAGTACTTC. This encodes CASSQTPTERGGQYF.

The chain employs TRBV27 and TRBJ1-4; D possibly corresponds to TRBD1 (5 bases). CDR1 is MNHEY and CDR2 is SMNVEV in the germline V gene (reference sequence). Trimming stripped 3 bases from V and 0 bases from J, with 11 bases between. The CDR3 extends over 16 amino acids. CDR3 region: CASSFRGAATNEKLFF. The DNA of the CDR3 is TGTGCCAGCAGTTTCCGCGGGGCAGCAACTAATGAAAAACTGTTTTTT.

The rearrangement links TRBV7-2 to TRBJ2-7; 8 bases fit TRBD2. Trimming at V came to 1 base and at J to 3 bases, leaving 5 bases not matched to a gene. CDR3 length: 15 residues. CDR1 and CDR2 from the germline V gene are SGHTA and FQGNSA. CDR3 sequence reads: CASSLGASGFYEQYF. DNA of the CDR3: TGTGCCAGCAGCTTAGGGGCTAGCGGGTTCTACGAGCAGTACTTC.

The chain uses TRBV6-6 and TRBJ2-7; D may be TRBD1 (5 bases). This CDR3 spans 11 amino acids. Trimming took off 2 bases at V and 13 bases at J, with 12 bases between the two ends. The germline V gene has CDR1 MNHNY and CDR2 SVGAGI (reference sequence). The CDR3 nucleotides read TGTGCCAGCAGTTACACGCTAGGGGCCTACTTC. It translates to CASSYTLGAYF.

The table lists this clone with a count of one. V is TRBV5-1 and J is TRBJ2-7; 7 nucleotides align to TRBD2. V dropped 4 bases and J dropped 0; count of bases not matched to a gene: 7. There are 15 residues in the CDR3. CDR1 SGHRS and CDR2 YFSETQ come from the germline V gene. The CDR3 DNA reads TGCGCCAGCAGCACCGGGGAGGGGATCTCCTACGAGCAGTACTTC. Protein product: CASSTGEGISYEQYF.

The chain uses TRBV28 and TRBJ1-4; no definite D call. The CDR3 runs to 14 residues. Looked up from germline, CDR1 is MDHEN and CDR2 is SYDVKM. Deletions cut 2 bases from V and 3 bases from J, with 7 bases between. CDR3 region: CASSLPDSNEKLFF. The CDR3 coding sequence is TGTGCCAGCAGTTTACCAGATTCTAATGAAAAACTGTTTTTT.

The gene calls are TRBV6-1 and TRBJ2-7; 8 bases are a match to TRBD1. Losses at the gene ends were 3 bases for V and 6 bases for J; bases not matched to a gene: 7. CDR3 size: 14 residues. Germline CDR1 reads MNHNS; CDR2 reads SASEGT. The CDR3 sequence: CASSDRTGWGEQYF. The CDR3 DNA follows: TGTGCCAGCAGTGATCGGACAGGGTGGGGCGAGCAGTACTTC.

The V and J genes are TRBV13 and TRBJ2-3; 9 positions agree with TRBD1. The CDR3 is 16 residues long. Germline CDR1 PRHDT, CDR2 FYEKMQ (reference sequence). V was clipped by 5 bases and J by 5 bases; unmatched bases: 11. CDR3 DNA: TGTGCCAGCAGCCATACCGGGACAGGGATAATAGATACGCAGTATTTT. It specifies CASSHTGTGIIDTQYF.

In this sample, this clone is medium-sized. V gene TRBV29-1 combines with J gene TRBJ2-7; 8 bases are a match to TRBD2. J was trimmed by 2 bases and V by 2 bases; bases with no gene match: 2. Germline V CDR1 and CDR2: SQVTM, ANQGSEA. The CDR3 runs to 13 residues. The CDR3 region has the DNA TGCAGCGTTGAACAGCGGGAGCCCTACGAGCAGTACTTC. It yields the protein CSVEQREPYEQYF.

The rearrangement links TRBV9 to TRBJ2-1, with 11 bases matching TRBD2. In germline, CDR1 is SGDLS, CDR2 YYNGEE. This CDR3 has 17 amino acids. V was clipped by 3 bases and J by 4 bases; unmatched bases: 9. The chain's CDR3 is CASSEGLAAGRYNEQFF. The CDR3 bases are TGTGCCAGCAGCGAGGGACTAGCGGCCGGCCGATACAATGAGCAGTTCTTC. The entire variable domain, with the rest obtained from reference TRBV9 and TRBJ2-1, is as follows: DSGVTQTPKHLITATGQRVTLRCSPRSGDLSVYWYQQSLDQGLQFLIQYYNGEERAKGNILERFSAQQFPDLHSELNLSSLELGDSALYFCASSEGLAAGRYNEQFFGPGTRLTVL.

This chain links TRBV10-3 with TRBJ2-7; D call uncertain. Germline CDR1 is ENHRY and CDR2 is SYGVKD. The CDR3 spans 13 residues. The ends were cut back, 8 bases at V and 1 base at J, with 12 bases in the middle. The CDR3 DNA is TGTGCCATCGCTTCGGCACTATCCTACGAGCAGTACTTC. Encoded protein: CAIASALSYEQYF.

V gene TRBV7-9 combines with J gene TRBJ2-5; 7 bases match TRBD2. In germline, CDR1 is SEHNR, CDR2 FQNEAQ (reference sequence). The CDR3 contains 15 residues. The J segment lost 11 bases and the V segment lost 2 bases, leaving 14 bases of the junction unmatched. The chain's CDR3 is CASSLRLAQLEEQYF. In nucleotides, the CDR3 is TGTGCCAGCAGCTTACGACTAGCCCAGTTAGAAGAGCAGTACTTC.

The chain is built from TRBV13 and TRBJ2-7; D possibly corresponds to TRBD2 (6 bases). The CDR3 totals 14 residues. The germline V and J ends were trimmed by 5 bases and 6 bases, with 17 bases remaining between them. The V gene's germline CDR1 is PRHDT and CDR2 FYEKMQ (reference sequence). CDR3 sequence: CASSNRGGGTEQYF. CDR3 in DNA: TGTGCCAGCAGCAACCGGGGCGGCGGGACCGAGCAGTACTTC. Using reference TRBV13 and TRBJ2-7 for the parts outside the CDR3, the full variable domain is AAGVIQSPRHLIKEKRETATLKCYPIPRHDTVYWYQQGPGQDPQFLISFYEKMQSDKGSIPDRFSAQQFSDYHSELNMSSLELGDSALYFCASSNRGGGTEQYFGPGTRLTVT.

V gene TRBV5-1 combines with J gene TRBJ1-4; the match to TRBD1 covers 8 bases. V trimming: 3 bases; J trimming: 7 bases; junction bases outside the gene matches: 8. CDR1 SGHRS and CDR2 YFSETQ come from the germline V gene. This CDR3 has 15 residues. CDR3 nucleotides: TGCGCCAGCAGCTCAGGACAGGGCGGCAGTGAAAAACTGTTTTTT. It encodes CASSSGQGGSEKLFF.

The V call is TRBV6-1, the J call TRBJ1-6; D call uncertain. The CDR3 sequence is 16 residues long. Looked up from germline, CDR1 is MNHNS and CDR2 is SASEGT. Trimming removed 2 bases from V and 11 bases from J, with 19 bases in between. CDR3 coding DNA: TGTGCCAGCAGTGAACAATCGGCCAGGTTTGTTACACCCCTCCACTTT. This codes for CASSEQSARFVTPLHF.

The chain employs TRBV7-9 and TRBJ1-4; 8 nucleotides align to TRBD1. With V trimmed by 7 bases and J by 2 bases, 0 bases remained unmatched. The CDR3 runs 13 residues. Germline V CDR1 and CDR2: SEHNR, FQNEAQ (reference sequence). CDR3 amino acids: CASNRGTNEKLFF. The CDR3 coding sequence is TGTGCCAGCAACAGGGGGACTAATGAAAAACTGTTTTTT.

This clone is labeled as medium-sized. J is TRBJ2-4 and V is TRBV29-1; D uncertain. Trimming shortened V by 0 bases and J by 8 bases, and 5 bases separated the two germline ends. The CDR3 is made up of 11 amino acids. Germline lookup yields CDR1 SQVTM and CDR2 ANQGSEA. CDR3: CSVEDRDIQYF. In DNA form, the CDR3 reads TGCAGCGTTGAAGATCGGGACATTCAGTACTTC.

This clone is a singleton in its sample. The V gene is TRBV11-2, the J gene TRBJ2-1; 10 positions match TRBD2. CDR1 and CDR2 (germline): SGHAT, FQNNGV. J gave up 4 bases and V 5 bases, and 5 bases lay outside the gene matches. The CDR3 has 15 amino acids. CDR3 in amino acids: CASSPTSGAYNEQFF. CDR3 in DNA: TGTGCCAGCAGCCCCACTAGCGGGGCGTACAATGAGCAGTTCTTC.

This chain uses TRBV5-1 with TRBJ2-3, with D unresolved. The CDR3 sequence is 16 residues long. Deletions cut 0 bases from V and 1 base from J, with 12 bases between. CDR1 and CDR2 (germline): SGHRS, YFSETQ. The CDR3 coding sequence is TGCGCCAGCAGCTTGGCCGCCCCCCCAGGCACAGATACGCAGTATTTT. It translates to CASSLAAPPGTDTQYF.

This chain connects TRBV7-9 to TRBJ1-4; 10 nucleotides line up with TRBD1. J gave up 11 bases and V 3 bases, and 9 bases lay outside the gene matches. The CDR3 is 15 residues long. CDR1 SEHNR and CDR2 FQNEAQ come from the germline V gene (reference sequence). CDR3 region: CASSLGHQDRGKLFF. The CDR3 nucleotides are TGTGCCAGCAGCTTGGGGCACCAGGACAGGGGGAAACTGTTTTTT.

The gene calls are TRBV4-1 and TRBJ1-6; D unclear. This CDR3 region has 16 residues. Looked up from germline, CDR1 is MGHRA and CDR2 is YSYEKL. Trimming left V 0 bases short and J 7 bases short, with 13 bases between. The CDR3 here is CASSQDFTAANSPLHF. CDR3 nucleotides: TGCGCCAGCAGCCAAGATTTTACGGCGGCAAATTCACCCCTCCACTTT.

The chain joins TRBV4-1 to TRBJ2-7; D not resolved. CDR1 and CDR2 from the germline V gene are MGHRA and YSYEKL. V lost 2 bases to trimming and J lost 3 bases, with 8 bases between them. This CDR3 is 13 amino acids long. CDR3 coding DNA: TGCGCCAGCAGCCAACGGGTACTCTACGAGCAGTACTTC. It codes for CASSQRVLYEQYF.

The chain recombines TRBV18 with TRBJ2-5; a weak D match, TRBD2 (6 bases). V was clipped by 3 bases and J by 2 bases, with 19 bases between them. In germline, CDR1 is KGHSH, CDR2 LQKENI. The CDR3 contains 17 residues. The CDR3 region has the DNA TGTGCCAGCTCACCGGGGAGGCCAGCCGACCTTCAAGAGACCCAGTACTTC. Its translation: CASSPGRPADLQETQYF.